This T cell receptor beta chain was identified in a study of blood T cell repertoires in COVID-19. In the study overall: Sites in the United States, Italy and Spain provided acute and convalescent COVID-19 samples. T cells, B-cell-depleted T cells, or PBMCs provided the cDNA or gDNA that served as material.

In the original workflow: Reference gene primer amplification gave estimated nucleated cell counts. The data were produced by immunoSEQ multiplex PCR, yet TCRdb's version contains in-frame clones alone and is incomplete. V, J and clone size were drawn from that table, and D and trimming were deduced from the DNA. The sample holds about 24,000 clones, 80% to 90% seen once. The CDR3 is 13 amino acids. V lost 0 bases and J 8 bases, leaving 8 bases between the germline ends. Germline loops: CDR1 LNHNV, CDR2 YYDKDF (reference sequence). The TCR was taken from a man between 65 and 80 years old with acute or convalescent COVID-19. V usage is TRBV15 and J usage is TRBJ1-5; D remains unclear. Sequenced: peripheral blood. In DNA form, the CDR3 reads TGTGCCACCAGCAGAGATCGGAGTGAGCCCCAGCATTTT. Encoded protein: CATSRDRSEPQHF.